A selection of T cell receptor beta chains follows, all from one sample in a study of blood T cell repertoires in COVID-19. Measured with immunoSEQ multiplex PCR; TCRdb has only the in-frame clones, and not every one. In the table there are about 120,000 clones, approximately 80% of which are singletons. Sequencing was done on a sample of peripheral blood. These receptors were obtained from a human donor in a cohort sampled during active COVID-19. The CDR3 runs from the conserved cysteine through the conserved F or W. A D gene is named only where the DNA matches it firmly. Clone size, where shown, is once, few, many, or a class for clones that have expanded.

cdr3_nt cdr3_aa d_call j_call v_call clone_size
TGTGCCAGCAGCTTAGGGTTTAGGGGGGGCACCGGGGAGCTGTTTTTT CASSLGFRGGTGELFF - TRBJ2-2 TRBV7-8 -
TGTGCCAGCAGCATGGGACAGGGAGCTAACTATGGCTACACCTTC CASSMGQGANYGYTF TRBD1 TRBJ1-2 TRBV6-5 -
TGCGCCAGCAGCTTGGAGGGGTCCTCCTACGAGCAGTACTTC CASSLEGSSYEQYF - TRBJ2-7 TRBV5-1 once
TGTGCCAGCGGTCAGGGGCAGAATTCACCCCTCCACTTT CASGQGQNSPLHF - TRBJ1-6 TRBV28 -
TGTGCCACCTCGGACAGGAACAATGAGCAGTTCTTC CATSDRNNEQFF TRBD1 TRBJ2-1 TRBV24-1 few
TGTGCCAGCAGGGTAGCGGGAGGGGTTTACAATGAGCAGTTCTTC CASRVAGGVYNEQFF TRBD2 TRBJ2-1 TRBV2 -
TGTGCCAGCAGCCAAGGGGACAGGGGAGAGACCCAGTACTTC CASSQGDRGETQYF TRBD1 TRBJ2-5 TRBV3-1/TRBV3-2 -
TGTGCCAGCAGTTACGAGCTAGGGGGCGCGAAAGAGACCCAGTACTTC CASSYELGGAKETQYF TRBD1 TRBJ2-5 TRBV6-6 -
TGTGCCACCAGCAGAGATCTAAGAGAGACCCAGTACTTC CATSRDLRETQYF - TRBJ2-5 TRBV15 -
TGTGCCAGCAGCTTGCGACTGACTAACTATGGCTACACCTTC CASSLRLTNYGYTF - TRBJ1-2 TRBV5-4 -
TGTGCCAGCAGCCAAGGCAGAGGTGGCTACACCTTC CASSQGRGGYTF - TRBJ1-2 TRBV3-1/TRBV3-2 -
TGTGCCAGCAGCCCTGTTGGGGGCGACGGAAACACCATATATTTT CASSPVGGDGNTIYF - TRBJ1-3 TRBV4-2 once
TGCGCCAGCAGCCAAGTCTGGAGGGGGGGCCCTTACGAGCAGTACTTC CASSQVWRGGPYEQYF - TRBJ2-7 TRBV4-3 few
TGTGCCAGCTCACCAGGCAGATCCTACGAGCAGTACTTC CASSPGRSYEQYF - TRBJ2-7 TRBV18 few
TGTGCCAGCAGCAAAGGTACCGGGACAGCAGAGACCCAGTACTTC CASSKGTGTAETQYF TRBD1 TRBJ2-5 TRBV28 -
TGTGCCAGCAGAGGTGGGACTAGCAATGAGCAGTTCTTC CASRGGTSNEQFF TRBD2 TRBJ2-1 TRBV2 -
TGTGCCAGCAGTTACGACAGGGAGGTTAACTATGGCTACACCTTC CASSYDREVNYGYTF TRBD1 TRBJ1-2 TRBV6-5 -
TGTGCCAGCAGTCCCGACTGGGCCTACGAGCAGTACTTC CASSPDWAYEQYF - TRBJ2-7 TRBV6-5 -
TGTGCCAGCAGCTTAGTTGGGACTCAATATTACTTT CASSLVGTQYYF - TRBJ1-1 TRBV7-2 -
TGTGCCAGCAGCACCACAGGGCCCTATGGCTACACCTTC CASSTTGPYGYTF - TRBJ1-2 TRBV6-2/TRBV6-3 -
TGTGCCAGCAGCCAAGCGGGACAGGCGGCCCACACCGGCTATGGCTACACCTTC CASSQAGQAAHTGYGYTF TRBD1 TRBJ1-2 TRBV3-1/TRBV3-2 -
TGTGCCAGCAGCTTAGGCGCCCGACAGAACACAGATACGCAGTATTTT CASSLGARQNTDTQYF - TRBJ2-3 TRBV7-3 -
TGTGCCAGCAGTCGACAGGGGGCTGTTGAGCAGTTCTTC CASSRQGAVEQFF TRBD1 TRBJ2-1 TRBV28 -
TGTGCCAGCAGTTTAACAGGGAGCGCTTTCTTT CASSLTGSAFF - TRBJ1-1 TRBV12-3/TRBV12-4 -
TGTGCCAGTAGTTATTCGCGACTAGCGGGAAGCACAGATACGCAGTATTTT CASSYSRLAGSTDTQYF TRBD2 TRBJ2-3 TRBV19 -
TGTGCCAGCAGCATACAGGGGAACCATGGCTACACCTTC CASSIQGNHGYTF TRBD1 TRBJ1-2 TRBV7-9 few
TGTGCCATCAGTGATAACAGGGGGCGGGACATTCAGTACTTC CAISDNRGRDIQYF TRBD1 TRBJ2-4 TRBV10-3 -
TGTGCCAGCAGGCTTGTCGGGTTTCGGAGAGGGAAGAACACTGAAGCTTTCTTT CASRLVGFRRGKNTEAFF - TRBJ1-1 TRBV5-8 -
TGTGCCAGCAGCCAAACGACGGGACTAGCGGACACAGATACGCAGTATTTT CASSQTTGLADTDTQYF TRBD2 TRBJ2-3 TRBV14 -